This T cell receptor (beta chain) was sequenced for a study of T cell responses to AZD1222 COVID-19 vaccine. Here immunoSEQ multiplex PCR was the method, and the copy in TCRdb shows in-frame clones only, minus some. The sample has 150,000 to 200,000 clones; about nine tenths are singletons. The V segment lost 5 bases and the J segment 10 bases; nucleotides outside the gene matches: 9. This CDR3 has 15 amino acids. Germline loops: CDR1 LGHDT, CDR2 YNNKEL (reference sequence). In regard to this clone: Antigen unknown.

Findings and caveats of the study: Among those given AZD1222, only five or six were seropositive at baseline.

The TCR comes from an adult in good health. The rearrangement links TRBV3-1 (or the pseudogene TRBV3-2) to TRBJ1-6; TRBD1 matches 9 bases. Sequencing was performed on peripheral blood, taken on day 0 of AZD1222 vaccination. The CDR3 is CASSYRDRESSPLHF. The CDR3 region has the DNA TGTGCCAGCAGCTACCGGGACAGGGAATCGTCACCCCTCCACTTT.